The entry that follows covers one T cell receptor beta chain sequence. These data come from a study of blood T cell repertoires in COVID-19. Study background: From T cells, B-cell-depleted T cells, or PBMCs came the material, which was cDNA or gDNA.

The CDR3 sequence is 17 residues long. The germline CDR1 and CDR2 sequences are LNHDA and SQIVND (reference sequence). V lost 8 bases, J lost 0 bases, and 10 bases stayed unmatched. Per the study methods: Amplification of reference gene primers provided the estimated nucleated cell counts. Sequencing used immunoSEQ multiplex PCR; TCRdb keeps in-frame clones, though not all of them. V, J and clone size were drawn from that table, and D and trimming were deduced from the DNA. The sample lists tens of thousands of clones, 74% occurring once. This chain connects TRBV19 to TRBJ1-4; TRBD1 agrees at 9 bases. Sequencing input: peripheral blood. This receptor was taken from a woman aged 80 or older with acute or convalescent COVID-19. As DNA, the CDR3 is TGTGCCAGTTCGGACAGGGGACTCCCTGCAACTAATGAAAAACTGTTTTTT. This translates into CASSDRGLPATNEKLFF. The complete variable domain, with remaining parts taken from reference TRBV19 and TRBJ1-4, reads DGGITQSPKYLFRKEGQNVTLSCEQNLNHDAMYWYRQDPGQGLRLIYYSQIVNDFQKGDIAEGYSVSREKKESFPLTVTSAQKNPTAFYLCASSDRGLPATNEKLFFGSGTQLSVL.